This T cell receptor beta chain derives from a study of blood T cells in healthy people across ages (dated by TCRdb to 2015 to 2017). Context from the whole study: In model experiments, template switching captured about one uniquely barcoded TCR beta cDNA molecule for every two T cells. The study analyzed two additional independent replicas of 1 million unique cDNA reads from the same blood draw for two donors, one aged 18 to 30 and one aged 80 or older. The donors were split into four age groups: young (average 16 years), middle-aged (about 40), aged (approximately 60) and long-lived (approximately 89). The study measured age-related changes in TCR beta repertoire diversity using deep sequencing normalized with unique cDNA molecular identifiers.

As regards this clonotype: No cognate antigen has been identified for it. No quality values exist for individual bases; no much larger clone is one base distant.

Trimming leaves V shorter by 1 base and J shorter by 7 bases, with the junction holding 7 bases beyond the gene matches. Based on the germline V gene, the CDR1 and CDR2 sequences are SGHTA and FQGNSA. The CDR3 measures 15 amino acids from cysteine to phenylalanine. The sequence is cut down to CDR3 DNA, 45 bases in frame from base 1. Library prep was done by 5' RACE. Sequenced using an Illumina HiSeq 2500. A second PCR of 7 to 11 cycles was run with a J-beta primer mix and a sample-barcoded 5' primer. A unique molecular identifier was introduced onto each TCR beta cDNA molecule by a template-switch 5' adaptor carrying 12 random nucleotides. Each sample yielded at least 3 million CDR3-containing paired-end reads. The Mint cDNA synthesis kit, primed by a TRBC-specific oligonucleotide, was used to synthesize first-strand cDNA from all RNA. After uracil-DNA glycosylase treatment, a first 18-cycle PCR used universal primers M1SS and BC2_uni_R on all cDNA. As for the authors' bioinformatics: For normalization, 1 million high-quality reads were randomly selected from each sample, with every read carrying a distinct molecular identifier. Reads sharing molecular identifiers were discarded rather than binned into consensus sequences. MiTCR, with a Q25 quality threshold and the strictest error-elimination algorithm, was used for CDR3 identification, clonotype clustering and error correction. A nonparametric unseen species model with Euler transformation was used to estimate lower-bound total TCR beta diversity. TCRdb reworked the public reads: Q25 trimming with fastp, MiXCR clone assembly, productive beta chains retained. Under each unique CDR3 protein, matching rows form one entry showing the most common genes and DNA. These V and J calls derive from TCRdb rather than the authors' analysis. The sample has roughly 1,100,000 distinct CDR3 sequences on record, roughly 24% of them singletons. The ten largest make up about 0.8% of the sample.

What the study reported, not specific to this receptor: Total diversity estimates from one million sequenced T cells were considered lower bounds and underestimates. There was a strong correlation between observed TCR beta diversity and the percentage of naive T cells measured by flow cytometry. Compared with the aged group, more naive CD4+ T cells, fewer expanded clones and increased TCR diversity were shown by the long-lived group, suggesting age selection. Observed TCR beta diversity per million T cells fell roughly linearly with age, and a significant reduction was already apparent by age about 36. Since profiling was done on bulk unsorted PBMCs, naive and antigen-experienced compartments could not be conclusively compared. The CMV infection status of donors was not known, potentially confounding age-related changes in expanded clonotypes.

Donors were approximately 42 systemically healthy Caucasian individuals from Russia aged roughly 6 to 100 years. Each donor gave 8 to 10 milliliters of peripheral blood, drawn into EDTA-treated Vacutainer tubes. Ficoll-Paque density-gradient centrifugation was used to isolate PBMCs, with at least 6 million per sample. Trizol reagent was used to extract total RNA from the PBMCs, yielding at least 5.5 micrograms per sample. The percentages of naive CD45RAhigh/CD27high T cells were determined by flow cytometry on a PBMC aliquot from every donor. In addition, the sample was reused for a study of T cells of mothers and their children. From the second report: The donors were nine systemically healthy Caucasian individuals, made up of three mothers and their six children. cDNA synthesis consumed the entire amount of extracted RNA, loaded at approximately 1.6 ug RNA in each 15 ul reaction. Sample barcodes and 2-4 random nucleotides were added via the M1S primer in the second PCR. More than 8 million TCR beta CDR3 reads were obtained from each mother, and some 3.3 million reads were obtained from each child. Thymic selection similarly shapes TCR recombination output in related and unrelated pairs, with minor effect from inherited differences. Normalized repertoire overlap was always found to be slightly, but never significantly, higher in related mother-child pairs than in unrelated mother-child pairs. With a sensitivity of approximately 93 clones per million clonotypes, no persistent microchimeric T cell clones were detected. The study used deep NGS to compare TCR beta repertoires of mothers and children, seeking features distinguishing related mother-child pairs from unrelated individuals. The mean age was about 37 +/- 4 years for the mothers and about 10 +/- 4 years for the children. After adapter ligation was performed with NEBNext reagents, the libraries were sequenced on an Illumina HiSeq 2000 with 100+100 nt paired-end reads. To prevent cross-contamination, the mother and child libraries were prepared a month apart and were sequenced in separate runs. Between roughly 500,000 and 2,300,000 distinct TCR beta clonotypes were identified per donor. Naive TCR beta clonotypes were estimated from low-frequency clonotypes matched to each donor's FACS-determined naive share, without sorting.

This receptor chain uses TRBV7-2 and TRBJ2-1; TRBD2 aligns with 7 central bases. The sequence was collected from a girl aged 2 to 10 in good health. The sample was blood. The CDR3 region: CASSLGPTSTNEQFF. The DNA sequence is TGTGCCAGCAGCTTAGGACCGACTAGCACGAATGAGCAGTTCTTC.